This T cell receptor (beta chain) appears in the sequencing data of a study of vaccination and CD4 T cells after COVID-19. V lost 5 bases and J 3 bases, leaving 11 bases between the germline ends. Germline V gene sequence: CDR1 LNHDA, CDR2 SQIVND (reference sequence). The CDR3 runs to 13 residues. TCRdb fed the PCR reads into MiXCR, producing one record per CDR3 protein. This table has some 14,000 distinct CDR3 sequences, 69% appearing once. This clonotype was obtained from a human donor who had recovered from COVID-19. The sample consisted of CD4+ T cells from blood, taken after SARS-CoV-2 vaccination. The chain joins TRBV19 to TRBJ2-7; D is undetermined. CDR3 in amino acids: CASSRQDVYEQYF. The CDR3 coding sequence is TGTGCCAGTAGTCGCCAGGATGTCTACGAGCAGTACTTC.